The 15 T cell receptor beta chains below were found in one sample sequenced in a study of blood T cell repertoires in COVID-19. The method was immunoSEQ multiplex PCR; TCRdb's version includes in-frame clones alone and lacks a portion of them. The table includes some 77,000 clones, roughly 76% detected once. Sequencing was performed on peripheral blood. The receptors originated from a woman between 70 and 85 years old with acute or convalescent COVID-19.

The chain's CDR3 is CASIATGGKEKLFF. Written as DNA, the CDR3 is TGTGCCAGCATCGCGACAGGGGGCAAGGAAAAACTGTTTTTT. The chain employs TRBV7-9 and TRBJ1-4, with 10 bases identical to TRBD1. CDR3 length: 14 amino acids. V dropped 7 bases and J dropped 8; count of bases not matched to a gene: 7. Germline CDR1 is SEHNR and CDR2 is FQNEAQ (reference sequence).

The chain employs TRBV6-6 and TRBJ1-6, with D unresolved. V lost 2 bases, J lost 8 bases, and 10 bases lay in between. There are 14 residues in the CDR3. CDR1 MNHNY and CDR2 SVGAGI come from the germline V gene (reference sequence). Written as DNA, the CDR3 is TGTGCCAGCAGTTACGCGGAGTCATATTCACCCCTCCACTTT. It specifies CASSYAESYSPLHF.

This sequence joins TRBV27 and TRBJ2-1, with 7 bases lining up with TRBD2. Germline assignment: CDR1 MNHEY and CDR2 SMNVEV (reference sequence). V was clipped by 7 bases and J by 0 bases; unmatched bases: 6. CDR3 size: 15 residues. The CDR3: CASTKGLPSYNEQFF. The CDR3 DNA sequence: TGTGCCAGCACCAAGGGACTACCCTCCTACAATGAGCAGTTCTTC.

The genes are TRBV3-1 (or the pseudogene TRBV3-2) and TRBJ1-2; 10 bases match TRBD1. After removal of 5 bases from V and 4 bases from J, the junction contained 4 bases not matched to a gene. From germline, CDR1 is LGHDT and CDR2 YNNKEL (reference sequence). The CDR3 has 14 residues. CDR3 loop: CASSGQGEGYGYTF. CDR3 in DNA: TGTGCCAGCAGCGGACAGGGGGAAGGCTATGGCTACACCTTC.

In its sample, this clone was seen once. The genes are TRBV27 and TRBJ2-7; TRBD2 agrees at 9 bases. CDR1 and CDR2 from the germline V gene are MNHEY and SMNVEV (reference sequence). V dropped 5 bases and J dropped 2; count of bases not matched to a gene: 10. This CDR3 contains 16 residues. CDR3 loop: CASSKEGLALTYEQYF. CDR3 DNA: TGTGCCAGCAGTAAAGAAGGACTAGCGTTAACCTACGAGCAGTACTTC.

V usage is TRBV27 and J usage is TRBJ1-2; 7 positions agree with TRBD1. The germline CDR1 and CDR2 sequences are MNHEY and SMNVEV (reference sequence). V dropped 6 bases and J dropped 7; count of bases not matched to a gene: 11. The CDR3 contains 14 residues. CDR3 nucleotide sequence: TGTGCCAGCAGAGAGCACAGGGGCAACAGTGGCTACACCTTC. Amino acid sequence: CASREHRGNSGYTF.

The chain has TRBV5-5 and TRBJ1-5, with D possibly being TRBD1 (5 bases). This CDR3 is built from 14 residues. Trimming removed 5 bases at V and 0 bases at J, with 9 bases between. Germline CDR1 and CDR2: SGHKS and YYEKEE (reference sequence). CDR3: CASSLTVSNQPQHF. DNA of the CDR3: TGTGCCAGCAGTTTGACAGTTAGCAATCAGCCCCAGCATTTT.

The rearrangement joins TRBV9 to TRBJ1-5, with D uncertain. The germline V gene encodes CDR1 SGDLS and CDR2 YYNGEE. This CDR3 has 16 residues. Trimming stripped 1 base from V and 9 bases from J, with 20 bases between. CDR3 sequence: CASSVRPGNRSWPQHF. CDR3 nucleotide sequence: TGTGCCAGCAGCGTAAGGCCAGGCAATCGAAGCTGGCCCCAGCATTTT.

The rearrangement joins TRBV27 to TRBJ1-1; the D gene is possibly TRBD1 (6 bases). Germline V CDR1 and CDR2: MNHEY, SMNVEV (reference sequence). This CDR3 region has 15 residues. V gave up 0 bases and J gave up 3 bases, with 11 bases separating them. The CDR3 spells CASSLSSQGYTEAFF. For the CDR3, the DNA is TGTGCCAGCAGTTTATCTAGTCAGGGGTACACTGAAGCTTTCTTT.

This chain joins TRBV19 and TRBJ1-5, with D perhaps matching TRBD1 (5 bases). Trimming cost V 7 bases and J 11 bases, with 15 bases left between them. The CDR3 length is 12 residues. CDR1 and CDR2 (germline): LNHDA, SQIVND (reference sequence). For the CDR3, the DNA is TGTGCCAGTACCATCGGCAGGGCCGCCCAGCATTTT. Its translation is CASTIGRAAQHF.

This clone has only one observation. Here the CDR3 DNA reads TGTGCCAGCAGCGTTCAGGGAGCGGGAGCCACAGATACGCAGTATTTT. This gives the protein CASSVQGAGATDTQYF. The rearrangement links TRBV9 to TRBJ2-3, with 8 bases lining up with TRBD2. The CDR3 is 16 residues long. Germline V CDR1 and CDR2: SGDLS, YYNGEE. Trimming removed 2 bases from V and 2 bases from J; junction bases left unmatched: 7.

The chain recombines TRBV7-3 with TRBJ2-3, with TRBD2 matching over 8 bases. Trimming at V came to 5 bases and at J to 7 bases, leaving 8 bases not matched to a gene. Germline V gene lookup returns CDR1 SGHTA and CDR2 FQGTGA. The CDR3 has 14 amino acids. CDR3 residues: CASSETRGGNTQYF. CDR3 DNA sequence: TGTGCCAGCAGCGAAACCCGGGGGGGGAATACGCAGTATTTT.

The CDR3 nucleotides read TGCGCCAGCAGTTCCGGGACAGCCACAGATACGCAGTATTTT. Translation: CASSSGTATDTQYF. The chain joins TRBV5-1 to TRBJ2-3; 7 bases are shared with TRBD1. Germline V gene sequence: CDR1 SGHRS, CDR2 YFSETQ. The trim removed 5 bases at V and 2 bases at J, leaving 5 bases unmatched. There are 14 residues in the CDR3.

The chain carries TRBV21-1 and TRBJ1-5. TRBV21-1 is assigned pseudogene status. This CDR3 region has 15 residues. The CDR3 sequence is CASSKVGGAGQPQHF. Written as DNA, the CDR3 is TGTGCCAGCAGCAAAGTAGGAGGGGCCGGGCAGCCCCAGCATTTT.

The rearrangement uses TRBV7-9 and TRBJ1-3, with 8 bases identical to TRBD1. CDR3 size: 13 residues. The germline gives CDR1 SEHNR, CDR2 FQNEAQ (reference sequence). After removal of 9 bases from V and 0 bases from J, the junction contained 1 base not matched to a gene. The CDR3 region is CASTGGSGNTIYF. The CDR3 bases are TGTGCCAGTACAGGGGGCTCTGGAAACACCATATATTTT.